The next 27 T cell receptor beta chains were all read from a single sample in a study of radiation and T cells in renal cell carcinoma. The time point was: blood 2 weeks post-SBRT. The treatment denotes: 15 Gy SBRT to primary tumor, nephrectomy 4 weeks later. Libraries were prepared by immunoSEQ multiplex PCR; TCRdb keeps only in-frame clonotypes and omits some of them. The sample has tens of thousands of clones; about 80% are singletons. Source: blood, taken from a patient whose treatment included radiotherapy and nephrectomy. Receptor source: a man aged 60 to 75 with renal cell carcinoma.

V and J are TRBV18 and TRBJ2-7, with D uncertain. Germline CDR1 reads KGHSH; CDR2 reads LQKENI. The germline V and J ends were trimmed by 2 bases and 3 bases, with 11 bases remaining between them. The CDR3 spans 14 residues. The chain's CDR3 is CASSPANSLYEQYV. DNA of the CDR3: TGTGCCAGCTCACCAGCCAACAGCCTCTACGAGCAGTACGTC.

The genes are TRBV6-1 and TRBJ2-1; 9 bases align to TRBD2. V lost 8 bases and J lost 8; bases outside the gene matches: 10. CDR3 size: 14 residues. In germline, CDR1 is MNHNS, CDR2 SASEGT. The CDR3 spells CASPPLAGTDEQFF. The CDR3 bases are TGTGCCAGCCCCCCGCTAGCGGGGACCGATGAGCAGTTCTTC.

The CDR3 DNA reads as TGTGCCAGCAGCCTACTTGGAATAGCGGGAGGGCAATACAATGAGCAGTTCTTC. This sequence encodes CASSLLGIAGGQYNEQFF. The V and J genes are TRBV7-2 and TRBJ2-1; 11 bases align to TRBD2. CDR1 SGHTA and CDR2 FQGNSA come from the germline V gene. Unmatched junction bases numbered 13, after V lost 5 bases and J lost 4 bases. This CDR3 spans 18 amino acids.

J is TRBJ1-1 and V is TRBV5-1; D unresolved. From germline, CDR1 is SGHRS and CDR2 YFSETQ. This CDR3 has 15 amino acids. V was trimmed by 3 bases and J by 0 bases, leaving 12 bases between them. The CDR3 reads CASSSTTKLNTEAFF. DNA for the CDR3: TGCGCCAGCAGCTCAACGACTAAATTGAACACTGAAGCTTTCTTT.

The chain is built from TRBV29-1 and TRBJ2-2; the match to TRBD2 covers 10 bases. Trimming at V came to 7 bases and at J to 1 base, leaving 6 bases not matched to a gene. The germline CDR1 and CDR2 sequences are SQVTM and ANQGSEA. This CDR3 comprises 15 residues. The CDR3 loop is CSAGTSVVNTGELFF. The CDR3 DNA reads TGCAGCGCAGGGACTAGCGTCGTGAACACCGGGGAGCTGTTTTTT.

This sequence joins TRBV19 and TRBJ1-1, with 7 bases that match TRBD1. V trimming: 5 bases; J trimming: 4 bases; junction bases outside the gene matches: 7. This CDR3 region has 14 residues. Per the germline V gene, CDR1 is LNHDA and CDR2 is SQIVND (reference sequence). The CDR3 sequence: CASSSGRGVTEAFF. As DNA, the CDR3 is TGTGCCAGTAGTTCTGGCAGGGGGGTCACTGAAGCTTTCTTT.

This chain uses TRBV11-3 with TRBJ2-2, with a possible D match to TRBD1 (6 bases). The CDR3 length is 17 residues. V lost 1 base to trimming and J lost 3 bases, with 15 bases between them. Germline-derived CDR1 and CDR2 are SGHNT and YENEEA. CDR3 sequence reads: CASSLVPRDTYTGELFF. The CDR3 nucleotides read TGTGCCAGCAGCTTAGTTCCCCGGGACACATACACCGGGGAGCTGTTTTTT. The complete variable domain, with remaining parts taken from reference TRBV11-3 and TRBJ2-2, reads EAGVVQSPRYKIIEKKQPVAFWCNPISGHNTLYWYLQNLGQGPELLIRYENEEAVDDSQLPKDRFSAERLKGVDSTLKIQPAELGDSAVYLCASSLVPRDTYTGELFFGEGSRLTVL.

The chain has TRBV9 and TRBJ1-2; D is perhaps TRBD1 (5 bases). The germline CDR1 and CDR2 sequences are SGDLS and YYNGEE. The CDR3 spans 13 residues. Trimming took 3 bases from V and 2 from J, leaving 8 bases between them. As DNA, the CDR3 is TGTGCCAGCAGCGCGGGGCCCAACTATGGCTACACCTTC. Its translation is CASSAGPNYGYTF.

The chain combines TRBV7-3 with TRBJ2-2; D remains unclear. The ends were cut back, 2 bases at V and 5 bases at J, with 6 bases in the middle. The CDR3 runs 13 residues. CDR1 is SGHTA and CDR2 is FQGTGA in the germline V gene. The CDR3 coding sequence is TGTGCCAGCAGCTTAGAGGCAACCGGGGAGCTGTTTTTT. Translating gives CASSLEATGELFF.

This clone was counted between two and nine times. This sequence joins TRBV7-9 and TRBJ1-3; D uncertain. The CDR3 contains 18 residues. V was pared by 2 bases and J by 4 bases, with 21 bases between. Germline V gives CDR1 SEHNR, CDR2 FQNEAQ (reference sequence). CDR3 nucleotides: TGTGCCAGCAGCTTAAATGTTGTGACCCAAGACCTGGGAAACACCATATATTTT. Translating gives CASSLNVVTQDLGNTIYF. Drawing the rest from reference TRBV7-9 and TRBJ1-3, the complete variable domain is DTGVSQNPRHKITKRGQNVTFRCDPISEHNRLYWYRQTLGQGPEFLTYFQNEAQLEKSRLLSDRFSAERPKGSFSTLEIQRTEQGDSAMYLCASSLNVVTQDLGNTIYFGEGSWLTVV.

The V and J genes are TRBV28 and TRBJ2-2; 14 bases line up with TRBD2. Germline CDR1 reads MDHEN; CDR2 reads SYDVKM. V lost 8 bases, J lost 9 bases, and 8 bases stayed unmatched. The CDR3 runs to 15 residues. CDR3 sequence reads: CASGLGTSGSWELFF. The CDR3 nucleotides read TGTGCCAGCGGTCTCGGGACTAGCGGGAGCTGGGAGCTGTTTTTT.

The chain links TRBV5-6 to TRBJ2-2, with D tentatively TRBD2 (6 bases). Germline lookup yields CDR1 SGHDT and CDR2 YYEEEE. Trimming removed 4 bases at V and 0 bases at J, with 10 bases between. The CDR3 spans 15 residues. CDR3 residues: CASSRGLTNTGELFF. The CDR3 DNA reads TGTGCCAGCAGCAGGGGACTTACGAACACCGGGGAGCTGTTTTTT.

This chain joins TRBV4-2 and TRBJ1-4; D call uncertain. Germline V CDR1 and CDR2: LGHNA, YNFKEQ. V was clipped by 0 bases and J by 0 bases, with 8 bases between them. The CDR3 consists of 16 residues. This CDR3 is CASSQDLAATNEKLFF. CDR3 sequence (DNA): TGTGCCAGCAGCCAAGATTTGGCAGCAACTAATGAAAAACTGTTTTTT.

V usage is TRBV7-9 and J usage is TRBJ2-2; D gene unclear. The germline V gene encodes CDR1 SEHNR and CDR2 FQNEAQ (reference sequence). V was trimmed by 5 bases and J by 0 bases, leaving 10 bases between them. The CDR3 runs 15 residues. In DNA form, the CDR3 reads TGTGCCAGCAGCGCCGTCGGGCCGAACACCGGGGAGCTGTTTTTT. This gives the protein CASSAVGPNTGELFF. Full variable domain (remainder filled in from reference TRBV7-9 and TRBJ2-2): DTGVSQNPRHKITKRGQNVTFRCDPISEHNRLYWYRQTLGQGPEFLTYFQNEAQLEKSRLLSDRFSAERPKGSFSTLEIQRTEQGDSAMYLCASSAVGPNTGELFFGEGSRLTVL.

A single count supports this clone. This chain joins TRBV10-2 and TRBJ1-4; no definite D call. V dropped 3 bases and J dropped 0 bases, with 11 bases sitting between them. Per germline, CDR1 WSHSY and CDR2 SAAADI. The CDR3 runs to 16 residues. Here the CDR3 reads CASSDPLTTTNEKLFF. In DNA, the CDR3 is TGCGCCAGCAGTGATCCCCTTACAACAACTAATGAAAAACTGTTTTTT.

The J gene is TRBJ1-5, the V gene TRBV7-2; D is possibly TRBD1 (5 bases). V lost 5 bases to trimming and J lost 6 bases, with 14 bases between them. CDR3 length: 14 residues. The germline CDR1 and CDR2 sequences are SGHTA and FQGNSA. The chain's CDR3 is CASSPRGLAQPQHF. The CDR3 DNA is TGTGCCAGCAGCCCCCGGGGGTTGGCTCAGCCCCAGCATTTT.

This clone was seen more than once but under ten times. The chain has TRBV10-1 and TRBJ2-3; tentatively, D is TRBD1 or TRBD2 (5 bases each). The CDR3 loop spans 14 amino acids. The V gene's germline CDR1 is WNHNN and CDR2 SYGVQD (reference sequence). V lost 2 bases to trimming and J lost 6 bases, with 12 bases between them. The CDR3 here is CASSERGRQDTQYF. The CDR3, as DNA: TGCGCCAGCAGTGAGCGGGGACGTCAGGATACGCAGTATTTT.

This chain joins TRBV7-2 and TRBJ2-3; D remains ambiguous. Germline CDR1 SGHTA, CDR2 FQGNSA. This CDR3 region has 14 residues. The V end lost 1 base, the J end lost 6 bases, and 11 bases lay between the germline ends. The CDR3 DNA sequence: TGTGCCAGCAGCTTAGGGGCGGCGGCGGATACGCAGTATTTT. Translation: CASSLGAAADTQYF.

In nucleotides, the CDR3 is TGCAGCGTTGGGGGGTGGGGACAGGACCCTTCTAGCACAGATACGCAGTATTTT. Encoded protein: CSVGGWGQDPSSTDTQYF. The chain joins TRBV29-1 to TRBJ2-3, with TRBD1 matching 8 bases. This CDR3 spans 18 amino acids. With V trimmed by 4 bases and J by 0 bases, 15 bases remained unmatched. In germline, CDR1 is SQVTM, CDR2 ANQGSEA.

The chain couples TRBV7-9 to TRBJ2-7, with a weak D call TRBD1 (6 bases). In germline, CDR1 is SEHNR, CDR2 FQNEAQ (reference sequence). Trimming stripped 7 bases from V and 5 bases from J, with 18 bases between. The CDR3 sequence is 14 residues long. CDR3 sequence reads: CASIPRGGANEQYF. CDR3 coding DNA: TGTGCCAGCATTCCGAGAGGGGGTGCCAACGAGCAGTACTTC.

This clone occurred a few times. The chain has TRBV10-3 and TRBJ1-1, with D possibly being TRBD1 (5 bases). CDR3 size: 12 residues. CDR1 ENHRY and CDR2 SYGVKD come from the germline V gene. Deletions cut 6 bases from V and 4 bases from J, with 9 bases between. The CDR3 nucleotides read TGTGCCATCAGATCAGGGACCACTGAAGCTTTCTTT. It specifies CAIRSGTTEAFF.

This chain uses TRBV6-6 with TRBJ1-2; D gene ambiguous. This CDR3 comprises 16 residues. Germline assignment: CDR1 MNHNY and CDR2 SVGAGI (reference sequence). The V and J ends lost 3 bases and 4 bases respectively, with 18 bases between them. The CDR3 loop is CASSYPRSGLVYGYTF. Here the CDR3 DNA reads TGTGCCAGCAGTTATCCCCGGTCGGGTCTGGTCTATGGCTACACCTTC.

The V call is TRBV5-1, the J call TRBJ2-1; weak D call: TRBD2 (6 bases). This CDR3 has 16 amino acids. The germline V gene has CDR1 SGHRS and CDR2 YFSETQ. The germline V and J ends were trimmed by 4 bases and 2 bases, with 16 bases remaining between them. CDR3 region: CASSPQGGATYNEQFF. DNA of the CDR3: TGCGCCAGCAGCCCCCAGGGCGGGGCAACCTACAATGAGCAGTTCTTC.

The chain combines TRBV7-2 with TRBJ2-5; possibly TRBD2 for D (5 bases). Germline values: CDR1 SGHTA, CDR2 FQGNSA. The CDR3 is made up of 17 amino acids. V lost 1 base to trimming and J lost 4 bases, with 19 bases between them. The CDR3 sequence is CASSLGGRATLRETQYF. The CDR3 nucleotides read TGTGCCAGCAGCTTAGGAGGGCGGGCGACACTGAGAGAGACCCAGTACTTC.

This chain uses TRBV18 with TRBJ1-2; D unresolved. The V gene lost 3 bases and the J gene lost 3 bases, with 8 bases spanning the gap. The CDR3 is 13 residues long. Per the germline V gene, CDR1 is KGHSH and CDR2 is LQKENI. For the CDR3, the DNA is TGTGCCAGCTCACCGACCGGGGACTATGGCTACACCTTC. Protein sequence: CASSPTGDYGYTF.

The CDR3 DNA is TGCGCCAGCAGTCGGTTTCCGGGAGAGGGGACAGATACGCAGTATTTT. It translates to CASSRFPGEGTDTQYF. J is TRBJ2-3 and V is TRBV23-1; D is possibly TRBD2 (6 bases). TRBV23-1 is reported as an ORF; its role is uncertain. This CDR3 is built from 16 residues. V lost 4 bases and J 3 bases, leaving 17 bases between the germline ends.

The chain uses TRBV19 and TRBJ1-2, with 9 bases lining up with TRBD1. The CDR3 extends over 15 amino acids. Trimming took 4 bases from V and 2 from J; bases not matched to a gene: 5. Germline loops: CDR1 LNHDA, CDR2 SQIVND (reference sequence). Written as DNA, the CDR3 is TGTGCCAGTAGTAGTCCGGGACAGGGAAACTATGGCTACACCTTC. Translation: CASSSPGQGNYGYTF.